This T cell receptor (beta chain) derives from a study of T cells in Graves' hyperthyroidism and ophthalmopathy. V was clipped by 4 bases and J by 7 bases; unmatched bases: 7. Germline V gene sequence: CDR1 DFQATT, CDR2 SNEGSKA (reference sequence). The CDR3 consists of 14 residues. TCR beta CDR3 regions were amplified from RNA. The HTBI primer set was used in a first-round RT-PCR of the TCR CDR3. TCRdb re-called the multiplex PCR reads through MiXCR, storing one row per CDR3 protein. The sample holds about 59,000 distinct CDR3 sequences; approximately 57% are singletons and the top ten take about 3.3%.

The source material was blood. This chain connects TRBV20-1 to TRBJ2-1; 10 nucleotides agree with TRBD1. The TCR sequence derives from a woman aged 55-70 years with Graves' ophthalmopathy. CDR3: CSATNDRGQNEQFF. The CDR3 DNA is TGCAGTGCTACGAACGACAGGGGGCAAAATGAGCAGTTCTTC.